This entry concerns a single T cell receptor (beta chain). After removal of 6 bases from V and 3 bases from J, the junction contained 8 bases not matched to a gene. CDR1 and CDR2 (germline): SGHAT, FQNNGV. The CDR3 consists of 15 residues. The data were taken from a study of blood T cell repertoires in COVID-19. The overall study: The samples span acute and convalescent COVID-19 from the United States, Italy and Spain. The cDNA or gDNA used as material had been derived from T cells, B-cell-depleted T cells, or PBMCs.

As handled by the study authors: Amplification with reference gene primers provided the estimates of nucleated cell counts. Profiled with immunoSEQ multiplex PCR; TCRdb holds only in-frame clones, not every one. V, J and clone size derive from that table, while D and trimming were established from the DNA sequence. The sample holds under 150,000 clones, around 86% seen once. The receptor comes from a man aged 35-49 years with active or convalescent COVID-19. This chain joins TRBV11-2 and TRBJ2-7, with TRBD1 matching over 10 bases. The sequenced material came from peripheral blood. The CDR3 DNA reads as TGTGCCAGCAGAACCGGGACAGGGGCGAACTACGAGCAGTACTTC. Translation: CASRTGTGANYEQYF.